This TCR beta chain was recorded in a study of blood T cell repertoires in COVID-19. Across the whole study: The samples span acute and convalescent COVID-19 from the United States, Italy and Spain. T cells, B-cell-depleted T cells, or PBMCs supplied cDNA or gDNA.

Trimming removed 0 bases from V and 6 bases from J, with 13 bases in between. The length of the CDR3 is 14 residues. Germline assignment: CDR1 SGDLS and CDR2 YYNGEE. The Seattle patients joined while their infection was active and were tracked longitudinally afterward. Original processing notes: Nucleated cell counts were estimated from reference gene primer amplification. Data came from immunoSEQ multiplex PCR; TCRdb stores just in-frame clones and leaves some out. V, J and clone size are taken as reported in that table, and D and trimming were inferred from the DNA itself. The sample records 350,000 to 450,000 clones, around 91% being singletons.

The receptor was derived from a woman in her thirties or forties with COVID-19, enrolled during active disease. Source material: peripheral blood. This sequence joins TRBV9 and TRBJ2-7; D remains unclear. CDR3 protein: CASSVDLVISEQYF. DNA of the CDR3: TGTGCCAGCAGCGTAGATCTAGTTATTTCCGAGCAGTACTTC.